The sequence of this TCR beta chain was determined in a study of breast tumors, draining lymph nodes, adjacent tissues. The lymph nodes were axillary draining lymph nodes from breast cancer patients. TCRdb re-analysed the multiplex PCR reads in MiXCR, keeping a single row per CDR3 protein. Here the sample spans 200,000 to 250,000 distinct CDR3 sequences, under 40% being singletons. The germline V gene encodes CDR1 SGDLS and CDR2 YYNGEE. This CDR3 comprises 16 residues. V trimming: 5 bases; J trimming: 1 base; junction bases outside the gene matches: 5. Sequencing was performed on axillary lymph node tissue. This sequence was found in a female donor with breast cancer. Some clones in this sample may be carry-over from other donors' samples. V gene TRBV9 combines with J gene TRBJ2-5, with 13 bases lining up with TRBD2. DNA of the CDR3: TGTGCCAGCAGATCTACTAGCGGGGGGGCCCAAGAGACCCAGTACTTC. Amino acids: CASRSTSGGAQETQYF.